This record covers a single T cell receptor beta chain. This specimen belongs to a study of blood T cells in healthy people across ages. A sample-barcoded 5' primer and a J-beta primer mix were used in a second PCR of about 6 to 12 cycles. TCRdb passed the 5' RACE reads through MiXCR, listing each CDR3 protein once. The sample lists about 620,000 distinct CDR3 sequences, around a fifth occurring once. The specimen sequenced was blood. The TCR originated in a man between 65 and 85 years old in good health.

As DNA, the CDR3 is TGTGCCAGCAGACTGACAGGGTTGAACACTGAAGCTTTCTTT. As protein: CASRLTGLNTEAFF. V and J are TRBV2 and TRBJ1-1; 7 bases line up with TRBD1. The germline CDR1 and CDR2 sequences are SNHLY and FYNNEI. The CDR3 contains 14 residues. J gave up 0 bases and V 6 bases, and 4 bases lay outside the gene matches. Looking up the rest from reference TRBV2 and TRBJ1-1 gives the full variable domain: EPEVTQTPSHQVTQMGQEVILRCVPISNHLYFYWYRQILGQKVEFLVSFYNNEISEKSEIFDDQFSVERPDGSNFTLKIRSTKLEDSAMYFCASRLTGLNTEAFFGQGTRLTVV.